This TCR beta chain was retrieved from a study of blood T cell repertoires in COVID-19. Study details: Samples taken during acute and convalescent COVID-19 were collected in the United States, Italy and Spain. In each case, the material was cDNA or gDNA derived from T cells, B-cell-depleted T cells, or PBMCs.

The ends lost 0 bases at V and 4 bases at J; junction bases unmatched: 7. The germline gives CDR1 SGHRS, CDR2 YFSETQ. This CDR3 contains 16 residues. In the original workflow: By means of reference gene primer amplification, nucleated cell counts were estimated. Generated by immunoSEQ multiplex PCR, the TCRdb table keeps only in-frame clones and is missing some. Clone size and the V and J calls come from that table; the DNA yielded D and trimming. The sample has under 250,000 clones; approximately 90% are singletons. Sequences were obtained from peripheral blood. The V and J genes are TRBV5-1 and TRBJ2-3; 8 positions match TRBD1. The TCR originated in a young man with acute or convalescent COVID-19. This CDR3 reads CASSLGRDRSSDTQYF. The CDR3 DNA reads TGCGCCAGCAGCTTGGGACGGGACAGGTCTTCAGATACGCAGTATTTT.